These 9 T cell receptor beta chains were all obtained from the same sample, sequenced in a study of OX40 agonist ivuxolimab in advanced cancers. Sequencing was performed with immunoSEQ multiplex PCR; in TCRdb, only in-frame clones are kept and a portion is missing. The sample has about 59,000 clones, approximately 80% seen once; the top ten hold about 1.9%. This specimen was CD4+ or CD8+ T cells sorted from blood, taken in a trial of the OX40 agonist ivuxolimab. All receptors come from an adult with an advanced solid tumor such as melanoma, head and neck, liver or kidney cancer.

The gene calls are TRBV28 and TRBJ2-7, with a weak D call TRBD2 (5 bases). The CDR3 sequence is 15 residues long. With 4 bases removed from V and 1 base from J, the gap between germline ends came to 14 bases. The germline V gene has CDR1 MDHEN and CDR2 SYDVKM. In DNA, the CDR3 is TGTGCCAGCAGTTCCGCGGAGCGGTCATCCTACGAGCAGTACTTC. Protein product: CASSSAERSSYEQYF. Using reference TRBV28 and TRBJ2-7 for the parts outside the CDR3, the full variable domain is DVKVTQSSRYLVKRTGEKVFLECVQDMDHENMFWYRQDPGLGLRLIYFSYDVKMKEKGDIPEGYSVSREKKERFSLILESASTNQTSMYLCASSSAERSSYEQYFGPGTRLTVT.

This clone has a handful of counts. The chain uses TRBV7-8 and TRBJ1-4; tentative D call: TRBD1 (6 bases). Germline values: CDR1 SGHVS, CDR2 FQNEAQ. The CDR3 has 16 amino acids. Trimming took 0 bases from V and 3 from J, leaving 11 bases between them. The CDR3 DNA reads as TGTGCCAGCAGCTTAGCCCGGGGGCCGGCTAATGAAAAACTGTTTTTT. Protein sequence: CASSLARGPANEKLFF.

The chain carries TRBV5-4 and TRBJ1-2; D is possibly TRBD1 (5 bases). Germline V CDR1 and CDR2: SGHNT, YYREEE (reference sequence). This CDR3 contains 15 residues. The ends were cut back, 4 bases at V and 1 base at J, with 14 bases in the middle. The CDR3 DNA reads TGTGCCAGCAGCGTGGGAGAGGGGCATAACTATGGCTACACCTTC. This encodes CASSVGEGHNYGYTF.

The chain couples TRBV7-9 to TRBJ2-3; 9 bases are shared with TRBD1. The CDR3 runs to 16 residues. Germline V CDR1 and CDR2: SEHNR, FQNEAQ (reference sequence). After removal of 5 bases from V and 2 bases from J, the junction contained 8 bases not matched to a gene. The CDR3 region is CASSPNYRGHTDTQYF. The CDR3 DNA reads TGTGCCAGCAGCCCAAATTACAGGGGGCACACAGATACGCAGTATTTT.

The chain recombines TRBV7-7 with TRBJ2-2, with a tentative D call TRBD2 (7 bases). The CDR3 length is 18 residues. Germline V gene sequence: CDR1 SSHAT, CDR2 FNYEAQ (reference sequence). Trimming took off 0 bases at V and 0 bases at J, with 14 bases between the two ends. The CDR3: CASSLAGRGPPNTGELFF. DNA of the CDR3: TGTGCCAGCAGCTTAGCGGGGCGGGGGCCCCCGAACACCGGGGAGCTGTTTTTT.

This chain links TRBV7-3 with TRBJ2-1; D possibly corresponds to TRBD2 (6 bases). V lost 4 bases to trimming and J lost 8 bases, with 15 bases between them. Germline V gene sequence: CDR1 SGHTA, CDR2 FQGTGA. The CDR3 has 14 residues. Here the CDR3 DNA reads TGTGCCAGCAGCTCCCGGGACTGGGGCGATGAGCAGTTCTTC. It encodes CASSSRDWGDEQFF.

A single count supports this clone. The chain uses TRBV2 and TRBJ2-5, with 10 bases fitting TRBD2. This CDR3 comprises 16 residues. Germline CDR1 SNHLY, CDR2 FYNNEI. The ends lost 1 base at V and 5 bases at J; junction bases unmatched: 7. The CDR3 nucleotides read TGTGCCAGCAGTGAAGGGTCTAGCGGGAGATGGGAGACCCAGTACTTC. It translates to CASSEGSSGRWETQYF.

This clone appeared a few times. The chain employs TRBV28 and TRBJ1-2; D gene unclear. Germline CDR1 MDHEN, CDR2 SYDVKM. With 7 bases removed from V and 8 bases from J, the gap between germline ends came to 14 bases. The CDR3 loop spans 12 amino acids. The DNA of the CDR3 is TGTGCCAGCAAAAGGCCCACTAGCGGCTACACCTTC. It is translated as CASKRPTSGYTF.

The chain recombines TRBV6-5 with TRBJ2-1; D gene unclear. The CDR3 length is 16 residues. CDR1 and CDR2 (germline): MNHEY, SVGAGI. V lost 0 bases and J lost 6, with 15 bases in between. CDR3 protein: CASSYSSHSVLNEQFF. CDR3 DNA: TGTGCCAGCAGTTACTCTAGCCACTCAGTCCTCAATGAGCAGTTCTTC.